The next 15 T cell receptor beta chains were all read from a single sample in a study of type 1 regulatory T cells. TCRdb processed the reads anew with MiXCR; each CDR3 protein has one entry. The table records about 68,000 distinct CDR3 sequences, 50% to 70% of them present only once. The antigens for these receptors are not known. Material: cultured T cells, either the whole culture or a sorted T cell fraction (not recorded which). Subset of the sample: Tr1-enriched cell product generated in vitro against host alloantigens. All receptors come from a human donor in good health.

This clonotype was seen a few times. The chain joins TRBV30 to TRBJ2-7; a possible D gene is TRBD1 (6 bases). This CDR3 is built from 14 residues. Germline V gene lookup returns CDR1 GTSNPN and CDR2 SVGIG (reference sequence). Trimming took off 3 bases at V and 4 bases at J, with 16 bases between the two ends. CDR3: CAWRGAGEGYEQYF. The CDR3 nucleotides read TGTGCCTGGAGAGGCGCAGGGGAAGGTTACGAGCAGTACTTC.

The gene calls are TRBV20-1 and TRBJ1-6, with D hard to call. V lost 5 bases to trimming and J lost 8 bases, with 19 bases between them. The V gene's germline CDR1 is DFQATT and CDR2 SNEGSKA (reference sequence). CDR3 size: 15 residues. CDR3 DNA sequence: TGCAGTGCTTCCCCTCTATCCACTAGGGATTCACCCCTCCACTTT. This codes for CSASPLSTRDSPLHF.

V and J are TRBV5-1 and TRBJ2-2; D gene unclear. In germline, CDR1 is SGHRS, CDR2 YFSETQ. This CDR3 contains 12 residues. Trimming left V 1 base short and J 4 bases short, with 2 bases between. CDR3 protein: CASSLPTGELFF. The CDR3 DNA follows: TGCGCCAGCAGCTTGCCCACCGGGGAGCTGTTTTTT.

The chain combines TRBV25-1 with TRBJ2-5; 13 nucleotides line up with TRBD2. J lost 6 bases, V lost 9 bases, and 4 bases had no gene match. In germline, CDR1 is MGHDK, CDR2 SYGVNS. The CDR3 totals 13 residues. The CDR3 loop reads CASRTSGSQTQYF. Here the CDR3 DNA reads TGTGCCAGTAGGACTAGCGGGAGCCAGACCCAGTACTTC.

This clonotype has more than one count but fewer than ten. The chain uses TRBV7-9 and TRBJ2-6, with TRBD1 matching 12 bases. The CDR3 spans 20 residues. J was trimmed by 3 bases and V by 4 bases; bases with no gene match: 13. Germline-derived CDR1 and CDR2 are SEHNR and FQNEAQ (reference sequence). The CDR3 spells CASSSISRGTGGFGANVLTF. The CDR3 DNA follows: TGTGCCAGCAGCTCAATATCCCGAGGGACAGGGGGCTTTGGGGCCAACGTCCTGACTTTC.

This rearrangement joins TRBV6-2 or TRBV6-3 to TRBJ2-3, with 7 bases matching TRBD2. The CDR3 has 15 residues. V lost 2 bases to trimming and J lost 2 bases; unmatched junction nucleotides: 4. Germline V lookup: CDR1 MNHEY, CDR2 SVGEGT. CDR3 sequence: CASSYGGRDTDTQYF. CDR3 coding DNA: TGTGCCAGCAGTTACGGCGGGAGAGACACAGATACGCAGTATTTT.

V gene TRBV12-3 or TRBV12-4 combines with J gene TRBJ2-7; the D is unclear. The CDR3 totals 15 residues. The V end lost 3 bases, the J end lost 6 bases, and 18 bases lay between the germline ends. The CDR3 region is CASSFSGENYSEQYF. In DNA, the CDR3 is TGTGCCAGCAGTTTTTCCGGAGAGAACTACTCCGAGCAGTACTTC.

The V and J genes are TRBV7-2 and TRBJ2-4; 10 bases fit TRBD2. CDR3 length: 18 residues. Germline V gene data show CDR1 as SGHTA and CDR2 as FQGNSA. V lost 0 bases to trimming and J lost 8 bases; unmatched junction nucleotides: 13. CDR3 residues: CASSLALAGATWGDIQYF. In DNA, the CDR3 is TGTGCCAGCAGCTTAGCCCTAGCGGGAGCGACCTGGGGTGACATTCAGTACTTC. The whole variable domain, remainder taken from reference TRBV7-2 and TRBJ2-4, is GAGVSQSPSNKVTEKGKDVELRCDPISGHTALYWYRQSLGQGLEFLIYFQGNSAPDKSGLPSDRFSAERTGGSVSTLTIQRTQQEDSAVYLCASSLALAGATWGDIQYFGAGTRLSVL.

This clonotype was counted between two and nine times. The rearrangement links TRBV20-1 to TRBJ2-1; no clear D gene. Germline CDR1 reads DFQATT; CDR2 reads SNEGSKA (reference sequence). The length of the CDR3 is 14 residues. The V end lost 3 bases, the J end lost 8 bases, and 17 bases lay between the germline ends. The CDR3 DNA reads as TGCAGTGCTAGCGCGACGGGCCTAACGGATGAGCAGTTCTTC. This translates into CSASATGLTDEQFF.

The chain links TRBV7-2 to TRBJ2-2; no clear D gene. Germline lookup yields CDR1 SGHTA and CDR2 FQGNSA. V was trimmed by 5 bases and J by 6 bases, leaving 10 bases between them. The CDR3 sequence is 13 residues long. CDR3 sequence reads: CASSPNIAGELFF. The CDR3 nucleotides read TGTGCCAGCAGCCCTAATATCGCCGGGGAGCTGTTTTTT.

This chain links TRBV19 with TRBJ1-2, with 7 bases lining up with TRBD1. With V trimmed by 4 bases and J by 0 bases, 5 bases remained unmatched. Looked up from germline, CDR1 is LNHDA and CDR2 is SQIVND (reference sequence). This CDR3 has 15 amino acids. The DNA for the CDR3 is TGTGCCAGTAGTAACCCAGGGACAGCTAACTATGGCTACACCTTC. Encoded protein: CASSNPGTANYGYTF.

This chain uses TRBV7-3 with TRBJ2-5; 9 bases fit TRBD1. Trimming took 4 bases from V and 5 from J; bases not matched to a gene: 5. Germline assignment: CDR1 SGHTA and CDR2 FQGTGA. This CDR3 region has 14 residues. In DNA form, the CDR3 reads TGTGCCAGCAGCTCGGACAGGGGAGGGGAGACCCAGTACTTC. Its translation is CASSSDRGGETQYF.

V usage is TRBV20-1 and J usage is TRBJ2-7, with TRBD2 matching over 15 bases. The ends lost 5 bases at V and 5 bases at J; junction bases unmatched: 13. This CDR3 contains 17 residues. Per the germline V gene, CDR1 is DFQATT and CDR2 is SNEGSKA (reference sequence). CDR3 loop: CSAGGLAGGYSDNEQYF. DNA for the CDR3: TGCAGTGCTGGGGGACTAGCGGGAGGATACTCGGATAACGAGCAGTACTTC.

This clonotype is labeled as medium-sized. This chain connects TRBV20-1 to TRBJ1-3, with D perhaps matching TRBD1 (5 bases). Germline V gene sequence: CDR1 DFQATT, CDR2 SNEGSKA (reference sequence). With 1 base removed from V and 0 bases from J, the gap between germline ends came to 13 bases. CDR3 length: 16 amino acids. CDR3 DNA: TGCAGTGCTAGAGGGTCAGGGAAGGACTCTGGAAACACCATATATTTT. It encodes CSARGSGKDSGNTIYF.

The chain joins TRBV7-2 to TRBJ2-7, with 13 positions matching TRBD2. CDR1 and CDR2 (germline): SGHTA, FQGNSA. The CDR3 is made up of 17 amino acids. J lost 5 bases, V lost 1 base, and 8 bases had no gene match. CDR3: CASSLVGLAGVVHEQYF. In nucleotides, the CDR3 is TGTGCCAGCAGCTTAGTTGGACTAGCGGGAGTGGTACACGAGCAGTACTTC.